This TCR beta chain originates from a study of T-cell memory formation after mild COVID-19. Study outcomes and limitations: Pre-infection memory carried some responding clones, suggesting that cross-reactive memory joined.

This clonotype occurred once. What it binds is not known. The CDR3 runs 14 residues. The V gene's germline CDR1 is LGHDT and CDR2 YNNKEL (reference sequence). V gave up 4 bases and J gave up 2 bases, with 11 bases separating them. UMIs and sample barcodes were carried by the TCR alpha and TCR beta cDNA libraries that 5'RACE produced using constant-segment primers. TCRdb ran MiXCR on the 5' RACE reads and lists one entry per CDR3 protein. The data hold 350,000 to 450,000 distinct CDR3 sequences, with around 19% observed a single time. This chain joins TRBV3-1 and TRBJ2-5; D could derive from TRBD1 or TRBD2 (6 bases each). The sample comprised PBMCs or a T cell subset sorted from them (not recorded which). This TCR derives from an adult woman who had mild COVID-19 (a few samples of this study predate the infection). Cell type and time point are not known. The CDR3 is CASSRGALQETQYF. The DNA of the CDR3 is TGTGCCAGCAGCCGGGGGGCTCTACAAGAGACCCAGTACTTC.